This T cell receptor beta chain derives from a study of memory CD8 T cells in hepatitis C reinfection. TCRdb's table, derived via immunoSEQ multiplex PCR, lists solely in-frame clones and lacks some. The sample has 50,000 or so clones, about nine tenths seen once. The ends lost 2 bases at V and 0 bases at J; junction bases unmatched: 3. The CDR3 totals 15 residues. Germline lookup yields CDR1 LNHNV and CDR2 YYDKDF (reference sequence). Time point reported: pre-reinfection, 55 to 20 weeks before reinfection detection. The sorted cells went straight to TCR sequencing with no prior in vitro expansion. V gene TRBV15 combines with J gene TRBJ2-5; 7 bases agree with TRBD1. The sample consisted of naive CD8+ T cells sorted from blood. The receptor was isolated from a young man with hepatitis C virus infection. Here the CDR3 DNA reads TGTGCCACCAGCAGAACCGACAGGGACCAAGAGACCCAGTACTTC. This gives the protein CATSRTDRDQETQYF.